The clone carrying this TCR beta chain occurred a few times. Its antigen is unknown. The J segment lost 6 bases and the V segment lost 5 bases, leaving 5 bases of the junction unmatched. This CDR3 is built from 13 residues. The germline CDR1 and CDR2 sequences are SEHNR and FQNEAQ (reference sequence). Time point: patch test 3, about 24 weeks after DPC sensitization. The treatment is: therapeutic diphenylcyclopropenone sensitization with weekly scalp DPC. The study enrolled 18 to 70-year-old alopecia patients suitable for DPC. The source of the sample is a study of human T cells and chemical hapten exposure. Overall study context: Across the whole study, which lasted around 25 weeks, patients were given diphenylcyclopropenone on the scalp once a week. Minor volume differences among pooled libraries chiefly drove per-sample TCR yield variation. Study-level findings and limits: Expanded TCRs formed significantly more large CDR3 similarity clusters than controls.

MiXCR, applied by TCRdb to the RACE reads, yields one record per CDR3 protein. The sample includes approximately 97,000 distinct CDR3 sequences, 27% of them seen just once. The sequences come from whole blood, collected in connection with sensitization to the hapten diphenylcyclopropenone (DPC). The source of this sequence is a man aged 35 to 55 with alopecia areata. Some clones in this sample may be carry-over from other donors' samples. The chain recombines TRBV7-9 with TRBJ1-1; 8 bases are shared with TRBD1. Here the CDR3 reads CASSAQGAAEAFF. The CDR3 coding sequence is TGTGCCAGCAGCGCGCAGGGGGCGGCTGAAGCTTTCTTT. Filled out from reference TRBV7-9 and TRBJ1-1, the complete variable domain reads DTGVSQNPRHKITKRGQNVTFRCDPISEHNRLYWYRQTLGQGPEFLTYFQNEAQLEKSRLLSDRFSAERPKGSFSTLEIQRTEQGDSAMYLCASSAQGAAEAFFGQGTRLTVV.